This TCR beta chain stems from a study of shared clonotypes between healthy human individuals. Study as a whole: The study used three CD4 naive, three CD4 memory, two CD8 naive and one CD8 memory plate per donor.

This clone has a handful of counts. The antigen remains unidentified. Findings of the study overall: There were few donors, and this limited the genetic and exposure-history diversity represented.

V lost 3 bases and J lost 11; bases outside the gene matches: 11. The length of the CDR3 is 15 residues. Germline-derived CDR1 and CDR2 are LNHDA and SQIVND (reference sequence). Sequencing used immunoSEQ multiplex PCR; TCRdb keeps in-frame clones, though not all of them. The table lists approximately 1.1 million clones, approximately 80% of them singletons, with more than 0.5% in the top ten. The gene calls are TRBV19 and TRBJ1-1; 11 bases are shared with TRBD1. The clonotype originates from a man aged 18 to 30 in good health. Some clones in this sample may be carry-over from other donors' samples. The sequencing sample was made of memory CD4+ T cells from PBMCs. Subset here: CD45RA-negative fraction. In DNA, the CDR3 is TGTGCCAGTAGTATCCTCGGGACAGGGGGGTCGGAGGCTTTCTTT. Residues: CASSILGTGGSEAFF.